Below, 7 T cell receptor beta chains from the same sample are listed, as sequenced in a study of post-analysis software for immune sequencing data. Study-wide results and limits: There were roughly 5 TRBV segments more frequent in patients than controls, and TRBV5-6, TRBV5-1 and TRBV20-1 were among them.

Antigens for these TCRs are unknown. Libraries were made from TCR beta cDNA, and they carried unique molecular identifiers. Each CDR3 protein gets one entry after TCRdb re-called the PCR reads with MiXCR. The sample carries around 700,000 distinct CDR3 sequences, roughly three fifths recorded once. Specimen: blood. The receptors were gathered from a girl aged 2-9 years with multiple sclerosis.

The CDR3 DNA is TGCAGTGCTAGCCGGGACAGGGGGATTGGCTACACCTTC. Translation: CSASRDRGIGYTF. The rearrangement uses TRBV20-1 and TRBJ1-2; 11 nucleotides agree with TRBD1. Germline assignment: CDR1 DFQATT and CDR2 SNEGSKA (reference sequence). Trimming took 3 bases from V and 7 from J; bases not matched to a gene: 4. The CDR3 runs to 13 residues.

V is TRBV27 and J is TRBJ2-1; 10 bases line up with TRBD1. V lost 7 bases and J lost 11; bases outside the gene matches: 11. CDR3 size: 14 residues. CDR1 is MNHEY and CDR2 is SMNVEV in the germline V gene (reference sequence). In DNA form, the CDR3 reads TGTGCCAGCACTCCCGGGACAGGGGCCCGAAAGCAGTTCTTC. Encoded protein: CASTPGTGARKQFF.

V is TRBV11-2 and J is TRBJ1-1; D is unclear. This CDR3 region has 14 residues. CDR1 is SGHAT and CDR2 is FQNNGV in the germline V gene. The V gene lost 5 bases and the J gene lost 8 bases, with 18 bases spanning the gap. CDR3 DNA: TGTGCCAGCAGCCAACTAATGACTCGTCGAGAAGCTTTCTTT. This encodes CASSQLMTRREAFF.

This clonotype was observed a single time. The V and J genes are TRBV10-3 and TRBJ2-3; D is possibly TRBD1 or TRBD2 (5 bases each). The V gene lost 6 bases and the J gene lost 1 base, with 8 bases spanning the gap. Germline V lookup: CDR1 ENHRY, CDR2 SYGVKD. The CDR3 extends over 13 amino acids. CDR3 loop: CAIRWDGTDTQYF. CDR3 coding DNA: TGTGCCATCAGATGGGACGGCACAGATACGCAGTATTTT.

This clonotype was counted a few times. V gene TRBV20-1 combines with J gene TRBJ2-3, with 13 positions matching TRBD2. The CDR3 has 14 residues. V lost 3 bases, J lost 6 bases, and 3 bases stayed unmatched. Germline assignment: CDR1 DFQATT and CDR2 SNEGSKA (reference sequence). CDR3 nucleotide sequence: TGCAGTGCTAGCCTACTAGCGGGAGGGGATACGCAGTATTTT. It yields the protein CSASLLAGGDTQYF.

The chain uses TRBV25-1 and TRBJ2-7, with D possibly matching TRBD1 (6 bases). The germline V gene encodes CDR1 MGHDK and CDR2 SYGVNS. Deletions cut 6 bases from V and 2 bases from J, with 14 bases between. There are 14 residues in the CDR3. CDR3 residues: CASSGVQGTYEQYF. The CDR3 nucleotides are TGTGCCAGCAGCGGAGTACAGGGAACCTACGAGCAGTACTTC.

This clonotype was observed a few times. The chain combines TRBV4-1 with TRBJ2-5; D is perhaps TRBD2 (6 bases). The CDR3 sequence is 16 residues long. V lost 0 bases and J lost 11, with 22 bases in between. Germline loops: CDR1 MGHRA, CDR2 YSYEKL. CDR3 region: CASSQERLVRVDEQYF. Written as DNA, the CDR3 is TGCGCCAGCAGCCAAGAAAGACTAGTGAGGGTCGATGAGCAGTACTTC.